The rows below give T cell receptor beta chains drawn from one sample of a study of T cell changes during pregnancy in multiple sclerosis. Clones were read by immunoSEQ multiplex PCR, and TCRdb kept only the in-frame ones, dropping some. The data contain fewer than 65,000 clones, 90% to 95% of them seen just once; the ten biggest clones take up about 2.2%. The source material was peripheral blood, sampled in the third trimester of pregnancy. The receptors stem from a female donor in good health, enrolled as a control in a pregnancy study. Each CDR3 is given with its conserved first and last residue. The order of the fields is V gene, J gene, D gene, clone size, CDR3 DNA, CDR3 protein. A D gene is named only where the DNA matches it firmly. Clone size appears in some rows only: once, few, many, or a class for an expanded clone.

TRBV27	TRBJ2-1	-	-	TGTGCCAGCAGTTCCCCGGGGGTGAGGGTCAATGAGCAGTTCTTC	CASSSPGVRVNEQFF
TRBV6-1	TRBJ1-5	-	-	TGTGCCAGCAGTGTTGACAGCACTCCTAATCAGCCCCAGCATTTT	CASSVDSTPNQPQHF
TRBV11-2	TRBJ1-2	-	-	TGTGCCAGCAGTGCAGGTGTGATAGAAGGTGGCTACACCTTC	CASSAGVIEGGYTF
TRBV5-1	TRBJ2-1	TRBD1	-	TGCGCCAGCAGCTCCGGGACAGGGAATGAGCAGTTCTTC	CASSSGTGNEQFF
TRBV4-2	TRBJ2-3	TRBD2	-	TGTGCCAGCAGCCAAGAGGTGGAGCCGCGGGGGGTTGGAGATACGCAGTATTTT	CASSQEVEPRGVGDTQYF
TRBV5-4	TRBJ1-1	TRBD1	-	TGTGCCAGCAGAGGAGGGACAGTCAACACTGAAGCTTTCTTT	CASRGGTVNTEAFF
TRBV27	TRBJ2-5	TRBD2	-	TGTGCCAGCAGTTTTAGACGGGGGGGTCTTGAGACCCAGTACTTC	CASSFRRGGLETQYF
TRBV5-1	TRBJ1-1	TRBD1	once	TGCGCCAGCAGCCCAACGGGACAGGGGATGGGGACTGAAGCTTTCTTT	CASSPTGQGMGTEAFF
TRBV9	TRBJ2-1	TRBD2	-	TGTGCCAGCAGCGGTAGCATTAAACGAGCGGGGTGGTACAATGAGCAGTTCTTC	CASSGSIKRAGWYNEQFF
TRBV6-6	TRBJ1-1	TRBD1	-	TGTGCCAACAGGGGTTCTTGGACACCGAACACTGAAGCTTTCTTT	CANRGSWTPNTEAFF
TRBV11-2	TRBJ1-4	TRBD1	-	TGTGCCAGCAGCTCAACTCCGGGACAGGGTGAAAAACTGTTTTTT	CASSSTPGQGEKLFF
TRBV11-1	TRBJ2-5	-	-	TGTGCCAGCAGCTTACAACATAACAACCAAGAGACCCAGTACTTC	CASSLQHNNQETQYF
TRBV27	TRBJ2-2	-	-	TGTGCCAGCAGTTACATCGAGAACACCGGGGAGCTGTTTTTT	CASSYIENTGELFF
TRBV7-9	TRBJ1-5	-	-	TGTGCCAGCAGCTTAGGGTCAGGGGACCAGCCCCAGCATTTT	CASSLGSGDQPQHF
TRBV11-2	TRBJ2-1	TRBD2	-	TGTGCCAGCAGCTACGGGACTAGCGGACTAAATGAGCAGTTCTTC	CASSYGTSGLNEQFF
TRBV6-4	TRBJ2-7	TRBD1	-	TGTGCCAGCAGTGGGGACAGGGGTGGCGAGCAGTACTTC	CASSGDRGGEQYF
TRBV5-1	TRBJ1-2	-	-	TGCGCCAGCAGCCCCGACGGGGGGTCCTCCAACTATGGCTACACCTTC	CASSPDGGSSNYGYTF
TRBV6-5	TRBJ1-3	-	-	TGTGCCAGCAGGACTCACGTTGGCTATTCGAACACCATATATTTT	CASRTHVGYSNTIYF
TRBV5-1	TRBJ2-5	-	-	TGCGCCAGCAGCCCAAGTTTCGGGTTAGAGACCCAGTACTTC	CASSPSFGLETQYF
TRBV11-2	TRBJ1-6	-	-	TGTGCCAGCAGCTTAGATGCACACGGGAGAACCTATAATTCACCCCTCCACTTT	CASSLDAHGRTYNSPLHF
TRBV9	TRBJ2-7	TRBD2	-	TGTGCCAGCGGGCGAGGGACTAGCGGAGGGAAATACGAGCAGTACTTC	CASGRGTSGGKYEQYF
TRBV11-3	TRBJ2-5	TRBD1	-	TGTGCCAGCAGCCCCAGAGGGCGACAGGGGGCAGAGACCCAGTACTTC	CASSPRGRQGAETQYF
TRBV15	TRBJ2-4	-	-	TGTGCCACCAGCAGAGACAGGGGAAACATTCAGTACTTC	CATSRDRGNIQYF
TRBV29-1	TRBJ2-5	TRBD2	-	TGCAGCGGGTTAGCGGGAGGAACAGAGACCCAGTACTTC	CSGLAGGTETQYF
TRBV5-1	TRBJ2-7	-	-	TGCGCCAGCAGCGCCGGGTGGCAGGGAATGTCCTACGAGCAGTACTTC	CASSAGWQGMSYEQYF
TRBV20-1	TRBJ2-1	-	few	TGCAGTGCATTTTCAGGGAATGAGCAGTTCTTC	CSAFSGNEQFF
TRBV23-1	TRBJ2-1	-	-	TGCGCCAGCAGTAAACGGGGAAGCTCCTACAATGAGCAGTTCTTC	CASSKRGSSYNEQFF
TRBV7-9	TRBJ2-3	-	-	TGTGCCAGCAGCCAATCTAGGATTGATGGCACAGATACGCAGTATTTT	CASSQSRIDGTDTQYF
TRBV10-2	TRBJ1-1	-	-	TGCGCCAGCAGTGAAAAAGGGGCCACTGAAGCTTTCTTT	CASSEKGATEAFF
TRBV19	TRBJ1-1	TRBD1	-	TGTGCCAGTAGTATAGGGACAGGGTCCAACACTGAAGCTTTCTTT	CASSIGTGSNTEAFF
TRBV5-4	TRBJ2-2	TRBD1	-	TGTGCCAGCAGCCCCTCAGAAGGGACAGCGTACACCGGGGAGCTGTTTTTT	CASSPSEGTAYTGELFF
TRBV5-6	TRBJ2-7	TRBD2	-	TGTGCCAGCAGCTTGGAGGCCCGGGGCGGGGGGGCCTACGAGCAGTACTTC	CASSLEARGGGAYEQYF
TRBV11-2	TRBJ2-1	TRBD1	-	TGTGCCAGCAGCTTAGTAGGATTTGGGACAGTTCCCAACACCAATGAGCAGTTCTTC	CASSLVGFGTVPNTNEQFF
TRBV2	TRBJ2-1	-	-	TGTGCCAGCAGCATAACAGGGTACAATGAGCAGTTCTTC	CASSITGYNEQFF
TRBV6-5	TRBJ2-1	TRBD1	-	TGTGCCAGCAGGAACCGGGACAGGAACAATGAGCAGTTCTTC	CASRNRDRNNEQFF
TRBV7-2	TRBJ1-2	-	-	TGTGCCAGCAGCTTAGTAGAGGTGCAAATAAGAGGCTACACCTTC	CASSLVEVQIRGYTF
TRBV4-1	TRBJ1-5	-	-	TGCGCCAGCAGCCCCAATAGCAATCAGCCCCAGCATTTT	CASSPNSNQPQHF
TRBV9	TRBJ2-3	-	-	TGTGCCAGCAGCGTAGGAGGGGGGGGCACAGATACGCAGTATTTT	CASSVGGGGTDTQYF
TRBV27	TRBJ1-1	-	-	TGTGCCAGCAGTCTTTCACTTAACACTGAAGCTTTCTTT	CASSLSLNTEAFF
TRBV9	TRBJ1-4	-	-	TGTGCCAGCAGCGTAGTCCCAGGGGCGAATGAAAAACTGTTTTTT	CASSVVPGANEKLFF
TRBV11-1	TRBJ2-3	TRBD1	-	TGTGCCAGCAGCCGCGGGACAGGGATCGTCACAGATACGCAGTATTTT	CASSRGTGIVTDTQYF
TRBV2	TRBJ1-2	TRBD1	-	TGTGCCAGCAGGAACAGGGGGGACACCTTC	CASRNRGDTF
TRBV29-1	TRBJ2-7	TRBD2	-	TGCAGCGTAGCCGGGACTAAGGGCTCCCAGGAAAGCTACGAGCAGTACTTC	CSVAGTKGSQESYEQYF
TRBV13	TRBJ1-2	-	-	TGTGCCAGCAGCTTAGGGTACACGTACTATGGCTACACCTTC	CASSLGYTYYGYTF
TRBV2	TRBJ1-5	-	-	TGTGCCAGCAGTGATCCGGGTAATCAGCCCCAGCATTTT	CASSDPGNQPQHF
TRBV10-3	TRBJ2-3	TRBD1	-	TGTGCCATCAGGGGACAGGGGACTACTTCTAGCACAGATACGCAGTATTTT	CAIRGQGTTSSTDTQYF
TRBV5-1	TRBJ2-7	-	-	TGCGCCAGCAGCGCGGGACAGCCACACTCCTACGAGCAGTACTTC	CASSAGQPHSYEQYF
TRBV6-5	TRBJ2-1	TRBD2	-	TGTGCCAGCAGAGCCGGGAGGAATGAGCAGTTCTTC	CASRAGRNEQFF
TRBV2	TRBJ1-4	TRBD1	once	TGTGCCAGCAGGGAAGGGACAGGGGATGAAAAACTGTTTTTT	CASREGTGDEKLFF
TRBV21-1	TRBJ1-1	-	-	TGTGCCAGCACCGGGGACAGGGTTTTTGAAGCTTTCTTT	CASTGDRVFEAFF
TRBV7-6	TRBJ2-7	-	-	TGTGCCAGCAGCTCCGGGACATGGACCTACGAGCAGTACTTC	CASSSGTWTYEQYF
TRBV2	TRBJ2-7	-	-	TGTGCCAGAAGGGAGCTCTCTGACGAGCAGTACTTC	CARRELSDEQYF
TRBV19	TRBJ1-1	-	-	TGTGCCAGTAGTATAGTCAGGTTCACTGAAGCTTTCTTT	CASSIVRFTEAFF
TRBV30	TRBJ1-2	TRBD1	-	TGTGCCTGGTCCAGGGACAGGCCCTATGGCTACACCTTC	CAWSRDRPYGYTF
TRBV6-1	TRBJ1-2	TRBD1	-	TGTGCCAGCAACACAGGGGATAGGGTACCCGGCTACACCTTC	CASNTGDRVPGYTF